This record covers a single T cell receptor (beta chain). The sample originates from a study of blood T cell repertoires in COVID-19. Sequenced by immunoSEQ multiplex PCR; TCRdb stores in-frame clones only, minus some. The sample lists around 60,000 clones; approximately 85% were seen once. This receptor was identified in a man aged 50 or older with active COVID-19. The sequencing sample was made of peripheral blood.

The chain's CDR3 is CASSLVPAGSGETQYF. The CDR3 DNA sequence: TGTGCCAGCAGCTTGGTTCCAGCGGGGAGTGGAGAGACCCAGTACTTC. V and J are TRBV5-6 and TRBJ2-5, with 7 bases aligning to TRBD2. The ends lost 0 bases at V and 4 bases at J; junction bases unmatched: 9. The CDR3 loop spans 16 amino acids. Germline loops: CDR1 SGHDT, CDR2 YYEEEE.